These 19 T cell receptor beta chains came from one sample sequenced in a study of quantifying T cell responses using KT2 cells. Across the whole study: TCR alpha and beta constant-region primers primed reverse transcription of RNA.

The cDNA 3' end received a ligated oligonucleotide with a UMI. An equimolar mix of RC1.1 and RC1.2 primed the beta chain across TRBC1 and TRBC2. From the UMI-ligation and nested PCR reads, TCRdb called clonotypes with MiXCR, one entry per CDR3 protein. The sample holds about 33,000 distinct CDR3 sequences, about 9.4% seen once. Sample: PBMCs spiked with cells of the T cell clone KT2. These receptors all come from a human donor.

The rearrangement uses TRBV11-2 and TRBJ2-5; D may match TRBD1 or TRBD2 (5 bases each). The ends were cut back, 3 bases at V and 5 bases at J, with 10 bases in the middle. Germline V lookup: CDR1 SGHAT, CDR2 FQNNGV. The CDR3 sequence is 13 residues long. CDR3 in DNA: TGTGCCAGCAGCTTGGTTGAGGGGGAGACCCAGTACTTC. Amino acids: CASSLVEGETQYF.

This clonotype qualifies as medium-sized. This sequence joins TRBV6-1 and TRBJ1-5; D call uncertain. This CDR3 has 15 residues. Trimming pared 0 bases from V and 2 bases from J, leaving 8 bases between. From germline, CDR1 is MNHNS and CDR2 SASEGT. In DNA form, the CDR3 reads TGTGCCAGCAGTGAAGCGGTTATCCGCAATCAGCCCCAGCATTTT. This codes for CASSEAVIRNQPQHF.

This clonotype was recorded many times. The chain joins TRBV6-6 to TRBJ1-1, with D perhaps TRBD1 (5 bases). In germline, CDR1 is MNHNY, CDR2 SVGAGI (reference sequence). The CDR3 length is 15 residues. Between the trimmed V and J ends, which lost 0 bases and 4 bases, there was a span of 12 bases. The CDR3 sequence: CASSYSLDSGTEAFF. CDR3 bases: TGTGCCAGCAGTTACTCCCTCGACAGTGGCACTGAAGCTTTCTTT.

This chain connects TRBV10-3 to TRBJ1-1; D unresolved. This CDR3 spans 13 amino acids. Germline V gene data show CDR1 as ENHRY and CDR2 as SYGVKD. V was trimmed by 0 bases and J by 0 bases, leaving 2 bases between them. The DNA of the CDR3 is TGTGCCATCAGTGAGTCGATGAACACTGAAGCTTTCTTT. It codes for CAISESMNTEAFF.

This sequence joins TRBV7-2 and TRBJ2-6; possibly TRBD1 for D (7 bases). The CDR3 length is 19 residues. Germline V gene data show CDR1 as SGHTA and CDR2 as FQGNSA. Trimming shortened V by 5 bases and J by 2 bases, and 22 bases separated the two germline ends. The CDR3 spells CASSPRGATEVTGANVLTF. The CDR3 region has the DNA TGTGCCAGCAGCCCCAGGGGGGCGACAGAAGTCACTGGGGCCAACGTCCTGACTTTC.

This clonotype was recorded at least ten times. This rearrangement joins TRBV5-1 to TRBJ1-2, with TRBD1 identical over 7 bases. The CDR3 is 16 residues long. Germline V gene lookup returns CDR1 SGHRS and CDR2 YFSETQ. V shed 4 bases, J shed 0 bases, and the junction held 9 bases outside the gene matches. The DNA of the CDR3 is TGCGCCAGCAGCCGCTTGAGGGGGCCAGCTAACTATGGCTACACCTTC. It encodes CASSRLRGPANYGYTF.

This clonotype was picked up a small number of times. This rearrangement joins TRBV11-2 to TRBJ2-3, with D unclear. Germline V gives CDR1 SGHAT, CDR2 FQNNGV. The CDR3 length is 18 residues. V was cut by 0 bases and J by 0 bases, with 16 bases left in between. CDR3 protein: CASSLDAGVPTSTDTQYF. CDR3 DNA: TGTGCCAGCAGCTTAGATGCCGGAGTACCTACTAGCACAGATACGCAGTATTTT.

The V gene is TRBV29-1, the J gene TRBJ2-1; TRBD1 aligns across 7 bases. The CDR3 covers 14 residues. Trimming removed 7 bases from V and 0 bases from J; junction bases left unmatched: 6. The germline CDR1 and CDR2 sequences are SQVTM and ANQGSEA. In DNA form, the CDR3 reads TGCAGCGCAGGTGACAGGGACTCCTACAATGAGCAGTTCTTC. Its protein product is CSAGDRDSYNEQFF.

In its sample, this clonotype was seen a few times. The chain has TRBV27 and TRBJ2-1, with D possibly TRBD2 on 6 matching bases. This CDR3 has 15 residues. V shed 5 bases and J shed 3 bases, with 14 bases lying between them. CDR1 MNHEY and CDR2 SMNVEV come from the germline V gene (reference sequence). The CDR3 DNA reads TGTGCCAGCAGTAAGGCGGGATTGGGCTACAATGAGCAGTTCTTC. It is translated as CASSKAGLGYNEQFF.

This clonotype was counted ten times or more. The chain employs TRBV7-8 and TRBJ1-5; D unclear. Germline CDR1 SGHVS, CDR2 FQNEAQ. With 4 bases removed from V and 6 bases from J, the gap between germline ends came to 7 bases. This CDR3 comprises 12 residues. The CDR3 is CASSSPAQPQHF. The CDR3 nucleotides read TGTGCCAGCAGCTCCCCGGCTCAGCCCCAGCATTTT.

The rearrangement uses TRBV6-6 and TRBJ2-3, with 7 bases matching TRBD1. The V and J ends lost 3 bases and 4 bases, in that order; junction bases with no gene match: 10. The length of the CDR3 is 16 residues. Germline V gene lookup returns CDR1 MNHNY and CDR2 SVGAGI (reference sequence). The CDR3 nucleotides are TGTGCCAGCAGTTATAGGGACAGTATATTGGCAGATACGCAGTATTTT. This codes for CASSYRDSILADTQYF.

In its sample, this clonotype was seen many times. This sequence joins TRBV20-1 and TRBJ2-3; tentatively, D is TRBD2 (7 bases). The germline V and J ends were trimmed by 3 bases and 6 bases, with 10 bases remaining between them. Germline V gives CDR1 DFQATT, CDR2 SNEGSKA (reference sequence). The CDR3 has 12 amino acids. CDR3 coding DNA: TGCAGTGCTAGGGCGGGGGCGGATACGCAGTATTTT. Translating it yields CSARAGADTQYF.

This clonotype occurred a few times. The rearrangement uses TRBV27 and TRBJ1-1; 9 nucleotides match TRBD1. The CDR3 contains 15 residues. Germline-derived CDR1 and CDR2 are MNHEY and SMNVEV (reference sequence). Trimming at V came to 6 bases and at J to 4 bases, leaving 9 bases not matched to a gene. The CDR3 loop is CASRAPGQGATEAFF. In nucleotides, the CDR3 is TGTGCCAGCAGAGCCCCGGGACAGGGTGCCACTGAAGCTTTCTTT.

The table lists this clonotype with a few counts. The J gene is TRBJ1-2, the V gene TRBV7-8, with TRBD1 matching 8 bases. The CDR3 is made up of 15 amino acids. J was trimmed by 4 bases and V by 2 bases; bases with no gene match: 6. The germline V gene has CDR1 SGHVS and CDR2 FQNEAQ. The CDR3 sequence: CASSLLTTGVYGYTF. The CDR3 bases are TGTGCCAGCAGCTTATTGACGACAGGGGTCTATGGCTACACCTTC.

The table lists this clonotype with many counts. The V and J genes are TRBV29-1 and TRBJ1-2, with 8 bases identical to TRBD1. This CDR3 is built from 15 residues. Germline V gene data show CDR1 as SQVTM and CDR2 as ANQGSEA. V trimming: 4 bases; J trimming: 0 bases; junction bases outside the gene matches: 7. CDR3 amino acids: CSVAGGEFANYGYTF. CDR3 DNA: TGCAGCGTTGCAGGGGGCGAATTCGCTAACTATGGCTACACCTTC.

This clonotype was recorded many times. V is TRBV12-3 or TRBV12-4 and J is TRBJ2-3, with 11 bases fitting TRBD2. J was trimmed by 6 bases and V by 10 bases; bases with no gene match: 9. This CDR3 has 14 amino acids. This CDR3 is CATQTSGKGDTQYF. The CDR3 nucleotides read TGTGCCACCCAGACTAGCGGGAAAGGGGATACGCAGTATTTT.

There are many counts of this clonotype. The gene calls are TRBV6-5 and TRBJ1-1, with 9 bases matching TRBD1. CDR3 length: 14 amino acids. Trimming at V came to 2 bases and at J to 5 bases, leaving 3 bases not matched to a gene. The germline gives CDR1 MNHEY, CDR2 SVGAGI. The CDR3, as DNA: TGTGCCAGCAGTTACCACAGGGGGCATACTGAAGCTTTCTTT. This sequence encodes CASSYHRGHTEAFF.

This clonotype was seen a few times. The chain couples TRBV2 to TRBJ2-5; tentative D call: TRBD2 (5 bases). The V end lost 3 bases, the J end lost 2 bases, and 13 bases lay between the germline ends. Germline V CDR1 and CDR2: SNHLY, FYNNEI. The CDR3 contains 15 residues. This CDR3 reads CASSEELVNQETQYF. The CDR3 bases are TGTGCCAGCAGTGAGGAACTAGTAAATCAAGAGACCCAGTACTTC.

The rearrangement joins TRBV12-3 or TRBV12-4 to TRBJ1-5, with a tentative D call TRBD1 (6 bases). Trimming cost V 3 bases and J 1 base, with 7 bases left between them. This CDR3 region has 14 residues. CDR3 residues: CASSFTGSNQPQHF. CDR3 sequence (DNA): TGTGCCAGCAGTTTTACAGGGAGCAATCAGCCCCAGCATTTT.